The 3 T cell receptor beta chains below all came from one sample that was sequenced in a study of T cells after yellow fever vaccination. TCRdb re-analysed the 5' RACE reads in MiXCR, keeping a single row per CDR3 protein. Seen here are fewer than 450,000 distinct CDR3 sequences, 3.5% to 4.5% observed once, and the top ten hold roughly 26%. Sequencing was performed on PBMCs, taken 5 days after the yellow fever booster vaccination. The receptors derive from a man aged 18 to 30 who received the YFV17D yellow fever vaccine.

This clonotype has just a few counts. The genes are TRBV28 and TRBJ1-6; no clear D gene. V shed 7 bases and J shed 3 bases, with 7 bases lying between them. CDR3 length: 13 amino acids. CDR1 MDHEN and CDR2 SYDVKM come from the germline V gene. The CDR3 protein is CASTGNYNSPLHF. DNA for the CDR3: TGTGCCAGCACGGGGAACTATAATTCACCCCTCCACTTT.

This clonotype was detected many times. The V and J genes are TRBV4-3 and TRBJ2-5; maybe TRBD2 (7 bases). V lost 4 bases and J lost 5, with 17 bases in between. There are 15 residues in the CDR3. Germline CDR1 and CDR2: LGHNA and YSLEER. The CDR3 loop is CASSPRLGGQETQYF. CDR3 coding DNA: TGCGCCAGCAGCCCCAGACTGGGGGGGCAGGAGACCCAGTACTTC.

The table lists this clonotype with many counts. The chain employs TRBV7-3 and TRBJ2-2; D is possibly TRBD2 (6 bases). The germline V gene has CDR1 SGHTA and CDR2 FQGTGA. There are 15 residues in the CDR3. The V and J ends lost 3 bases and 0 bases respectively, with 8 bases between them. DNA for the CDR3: TGTGCCAGCAGCTTCGGAGGGACGAACACCGGGGAGCTGTTTTTT. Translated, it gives CASSFGGTNTGELFF.